This T cell receptor (beta chain) was documented in a study of T cell responses to AZD1222 COVID-19 vaccine. The repertoire was sequenced with immunoSEQ multiplex PCR; TCRdb's copy has only in-frame clones and lacks some. The data contain about 80,000 clones, more than 85% of them singletons. Germline V gene sequence: CDR1 SGDLS, CDR2 YYNGEE. V was clipped by 0 bases and J by 0 bases, with 8 bases between them. There are 15 residues in the CDR3. The chain recombines TRBV9 with TRBJ2-3; D is perhaps TRBD2 (5 bases). The receptor was isolated from an adult who received the AZD1222 COVID-19 vaccine. The starting material was peripheral blood, obtained 28 days after the second AZD1222 dose. The CDR3: CASSVAGSSTDTQYF. For the CDR3, the DNA is TGTGCCAGCAGCGTAGCGGGGTCTAGCACAGATACGCAGTATTTT.